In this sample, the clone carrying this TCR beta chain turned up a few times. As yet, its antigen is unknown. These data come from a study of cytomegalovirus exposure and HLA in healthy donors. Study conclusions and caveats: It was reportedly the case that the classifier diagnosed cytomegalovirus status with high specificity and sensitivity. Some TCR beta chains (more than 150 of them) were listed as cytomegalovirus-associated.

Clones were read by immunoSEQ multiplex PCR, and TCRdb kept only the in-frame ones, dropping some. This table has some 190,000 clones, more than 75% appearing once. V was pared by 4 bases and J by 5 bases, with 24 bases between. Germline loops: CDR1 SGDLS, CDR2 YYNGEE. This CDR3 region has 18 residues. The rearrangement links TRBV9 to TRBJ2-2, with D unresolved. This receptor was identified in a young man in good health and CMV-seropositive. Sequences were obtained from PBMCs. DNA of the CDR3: TGTGCCAGCAGCCCCCGCAAGATGGCCCTAGAGTTGACCGGGGAGCTGTTTTTT. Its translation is CASSPRKMALELTGELFF. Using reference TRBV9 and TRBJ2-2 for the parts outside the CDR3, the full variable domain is DSGVTQTPKHLITATGQRVTLRCSPRSGDLSVYWYQQSLDQGLQFLIQYYNGEERAKGNILERFSAQQFPDLHSELNLSSLELGDSALYFCASSPRKMALELTGELFFGEGSRLTVL.